This TCR beta chain originates from a study of blood T cell repertoires in COVID-19. Looking at the study overall: Samples taken during acute and convalescent COVID-19 were collected in the United States, Italy and Spain. PBMCs, B-cell-depleted T cells, or T cells were the source of the cDNA or gDNA that made up the material.

Losses at the gene ends were 6 bases for V and 2 bases for J; bases not matched to a gene: 10. The germline V gene has CDR1 MDHEN and CDR2 SYDVKM. CDR3 size: 16 residues. In the original processing: Estimation of nucleated cell counts relied on the amplification of reference gene primers. Produced via immunoSEQ multiplex PCR; TCRdb's table is partial and in-frame only. D and trimming come from the DNA, and the V and J calls and clone size come from that table. The data contain approximately 300,000 clones, roughly 90% of them singletons. The source material was peripheral blood. The chain combines TRBV28 with TRBJ1-5, with TRBD1 matching over 7 bases. The receptor's source is a woman aged 45 to 65 with active or convalescent COVID-19. The CDR3 DNA is TGTGCCAGCAGGGAACAGGGCAGGGGGGGCAATCAGCCCCAGCATTTT. It translates to CASREQGRGGNQPQHF.